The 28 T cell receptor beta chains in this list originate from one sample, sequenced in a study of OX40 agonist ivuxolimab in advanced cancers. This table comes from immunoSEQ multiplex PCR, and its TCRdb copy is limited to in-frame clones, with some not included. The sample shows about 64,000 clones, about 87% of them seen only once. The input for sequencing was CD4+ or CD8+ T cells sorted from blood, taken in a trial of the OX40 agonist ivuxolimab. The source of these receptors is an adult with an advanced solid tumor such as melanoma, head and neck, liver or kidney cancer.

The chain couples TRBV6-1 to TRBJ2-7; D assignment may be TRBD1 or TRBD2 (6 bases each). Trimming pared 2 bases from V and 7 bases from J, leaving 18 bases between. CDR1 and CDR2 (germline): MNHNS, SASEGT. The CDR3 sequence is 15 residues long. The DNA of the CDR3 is TGTGCCAGCAGTGAATTTTTCTTGGGGGCGGGGGAGCAGTACTTC. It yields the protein CASSEFFLGAGEQYF.

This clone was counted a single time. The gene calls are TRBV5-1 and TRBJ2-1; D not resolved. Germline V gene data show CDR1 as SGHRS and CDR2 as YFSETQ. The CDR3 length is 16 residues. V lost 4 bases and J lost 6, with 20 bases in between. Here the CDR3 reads CASSPARGEWGNEQFF. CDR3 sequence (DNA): TGCGCCAGCAGCCCGGCCCGTGGGGAATGGGGCAATGAGCAGTTCTTC.

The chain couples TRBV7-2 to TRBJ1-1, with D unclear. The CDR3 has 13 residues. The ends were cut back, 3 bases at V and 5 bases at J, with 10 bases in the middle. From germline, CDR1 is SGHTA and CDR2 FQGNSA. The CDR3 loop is CASSFGLRTEAFF. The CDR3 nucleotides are TGTGCCAGCAGCTTCGGACTGCGTACTGAAGCTTTCTTT. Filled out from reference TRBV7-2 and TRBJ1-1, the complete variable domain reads GAGVSQSPSNKVTEKGKDVELRCDPISGHTALYWYRQSLGQGLEFLIYFQGNSAPDKSGLPSDRFSAERTGGSVSTLTIQRTQQEDSAVYLCASSFGLRTEAFFGQGTRLTVV.

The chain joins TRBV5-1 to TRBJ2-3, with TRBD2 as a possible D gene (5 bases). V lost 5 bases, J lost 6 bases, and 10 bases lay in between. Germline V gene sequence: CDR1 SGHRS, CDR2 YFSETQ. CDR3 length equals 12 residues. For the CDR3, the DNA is TGCGCCAGCAGTAGTGGGGAGGATACGCAGTATTTT. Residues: CASSSGEDTQYF.

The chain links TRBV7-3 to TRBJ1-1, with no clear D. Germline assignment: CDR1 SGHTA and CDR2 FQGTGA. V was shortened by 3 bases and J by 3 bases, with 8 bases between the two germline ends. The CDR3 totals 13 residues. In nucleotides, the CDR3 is TGTGCCAGCAGCTTCAGTCGGGACACTGAAGCTTTCTTT. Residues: CASSFSRDTEAFF. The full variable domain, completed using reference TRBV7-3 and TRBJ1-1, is GAGVSQTPSNKVTEKGKYVELRCDPISGHTALYWYRQSLGQGPEFLIYFQGTGAADDSGLPNDRFFAVRPEGSVSTLKIQRTERGDSAVYLCASSFSRDTEAFFGQGTRLTVV.

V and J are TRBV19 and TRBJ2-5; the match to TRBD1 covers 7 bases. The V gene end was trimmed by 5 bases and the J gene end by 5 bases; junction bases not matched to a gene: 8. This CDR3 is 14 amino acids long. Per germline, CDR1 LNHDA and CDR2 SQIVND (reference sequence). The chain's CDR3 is CASSPGQLHETQYF. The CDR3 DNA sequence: TGTGCCAGTAGTCCGGGACAGTTACATGAGACCCAGTACTTC.

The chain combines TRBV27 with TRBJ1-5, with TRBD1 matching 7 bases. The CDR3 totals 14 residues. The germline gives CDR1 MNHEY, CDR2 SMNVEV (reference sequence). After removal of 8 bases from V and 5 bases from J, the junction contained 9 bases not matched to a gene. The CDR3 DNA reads TGTGCCAGCGGCAGGGGGACCGGGGATCAGCCCCAGCATTTT. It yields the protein CASGRGTGDQPQHF.

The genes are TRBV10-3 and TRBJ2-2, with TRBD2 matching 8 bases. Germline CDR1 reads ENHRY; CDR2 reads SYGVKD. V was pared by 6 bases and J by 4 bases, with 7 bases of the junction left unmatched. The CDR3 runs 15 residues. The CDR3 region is CAISETSAGTGELFF. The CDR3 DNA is TGTGCCATCAGCGAGACTAGCGCCGGCACCGGGGAGCTGTTTTTT.

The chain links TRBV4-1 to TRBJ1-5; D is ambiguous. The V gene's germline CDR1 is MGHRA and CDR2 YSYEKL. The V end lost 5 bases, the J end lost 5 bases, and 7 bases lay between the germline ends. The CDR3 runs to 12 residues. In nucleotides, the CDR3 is TGCGCCAGCAGCGGGATTGATCAGCCCCAGCATTTT. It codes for CASSGIDQPQHF.

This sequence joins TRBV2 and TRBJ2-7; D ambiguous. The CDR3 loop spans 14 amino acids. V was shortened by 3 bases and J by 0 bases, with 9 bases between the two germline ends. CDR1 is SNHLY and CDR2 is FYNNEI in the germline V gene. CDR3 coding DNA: TGTGCCAGCAGTGACGGGCTAGTCTCCTACGAGCAGTACTTC. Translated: CASSDGLVSYEQYF.

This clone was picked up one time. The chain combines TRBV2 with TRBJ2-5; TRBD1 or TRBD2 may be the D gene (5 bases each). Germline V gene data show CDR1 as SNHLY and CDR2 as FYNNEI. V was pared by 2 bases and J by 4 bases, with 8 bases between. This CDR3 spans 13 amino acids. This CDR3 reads CASSELRGETQYF. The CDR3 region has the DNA TGTGCCAGCAGTGAATTGAGGGGAGAGACCCAGTACTTC.

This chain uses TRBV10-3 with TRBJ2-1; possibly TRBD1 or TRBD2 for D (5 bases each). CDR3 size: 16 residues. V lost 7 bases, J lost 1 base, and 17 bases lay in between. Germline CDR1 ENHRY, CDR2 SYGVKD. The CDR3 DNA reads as TGTGCCATCACCACGGCGAGAGGGACGTCCTACAATGAGCAGTTCTTC. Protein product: CAITTARGTSYNEQFF.

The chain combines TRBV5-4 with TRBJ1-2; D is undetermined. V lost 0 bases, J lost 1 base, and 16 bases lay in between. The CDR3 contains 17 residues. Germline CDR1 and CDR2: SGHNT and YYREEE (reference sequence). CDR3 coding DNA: TGTGCCAGCAGCTTGGGGCACGAGGGTCGGGTTAACTATGGCTACACCTTC. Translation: CASSLGHEGRVNYGYTF.

CDR3 in amino acids: CASSSGQPASEAFF. The DNA of the CDR3 is TGTGCCAGCAGCTCGGGACAGCCTGCGTCTGAAGCTTTCTTT. The chain couples TRBV5-6 to TRBJ1-1; 7 bases line up with TRBD1. The CDR3 is 14 residues long. Germline CDR1 reads SGHDT; CDR2 reads YYEEEE. After removal of 3 bases from V and 6 bases from J, the junction contained 8 bases not matched to a gene.

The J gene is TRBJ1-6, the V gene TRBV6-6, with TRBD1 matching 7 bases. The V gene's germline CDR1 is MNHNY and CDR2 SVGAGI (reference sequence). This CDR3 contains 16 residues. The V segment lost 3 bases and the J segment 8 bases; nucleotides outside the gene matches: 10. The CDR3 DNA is TGTGCCAGCAGTTATTCCGGGGACAGCTTCGATTCACCCCTCCACTTT. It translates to CASSYSGDSFDSPLHF.

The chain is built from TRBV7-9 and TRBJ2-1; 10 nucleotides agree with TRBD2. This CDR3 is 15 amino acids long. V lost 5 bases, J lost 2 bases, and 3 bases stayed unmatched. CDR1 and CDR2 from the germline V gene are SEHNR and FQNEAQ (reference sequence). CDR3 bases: TGTGCCAGCAGCGGGGGACTAGCGCCCTACAATGAGCAGTTCTTC. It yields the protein CASSGGLAPYNEQFF.

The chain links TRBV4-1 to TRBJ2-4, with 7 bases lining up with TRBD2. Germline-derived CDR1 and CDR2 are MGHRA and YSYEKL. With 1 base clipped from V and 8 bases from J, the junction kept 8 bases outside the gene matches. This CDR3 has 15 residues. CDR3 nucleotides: TGCGCCAGCAGCCAAGTACGCGGGAGTAGCGACATTCAGTACTTC. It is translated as CASSQVRGSSDIQYF.

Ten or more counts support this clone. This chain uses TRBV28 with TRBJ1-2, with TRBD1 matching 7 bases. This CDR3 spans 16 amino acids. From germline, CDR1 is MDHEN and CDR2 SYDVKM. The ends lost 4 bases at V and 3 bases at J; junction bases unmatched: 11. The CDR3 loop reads CASSSPATGAYYGYTF. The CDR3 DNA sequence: TGTGCCAGCAGTTCCCCAGCTACAGGGGCTTACTATGGCTACACCTTC.

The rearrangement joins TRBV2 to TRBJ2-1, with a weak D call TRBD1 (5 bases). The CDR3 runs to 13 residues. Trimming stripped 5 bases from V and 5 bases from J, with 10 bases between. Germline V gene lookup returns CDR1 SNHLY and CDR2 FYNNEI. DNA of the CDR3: TGTGCCAGCAGTCCCGACAGAAACAATGAGCAGTTCTTC. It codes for CASSPDRNNEQFF.

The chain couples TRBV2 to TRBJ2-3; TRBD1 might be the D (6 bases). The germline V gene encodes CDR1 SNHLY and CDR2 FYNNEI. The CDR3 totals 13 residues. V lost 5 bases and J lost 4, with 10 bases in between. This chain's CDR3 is CASSQGPPDTQYF. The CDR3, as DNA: TGTGCCAGCAGTCAGGGGCCCCCAGATACGCAGTATTTT.

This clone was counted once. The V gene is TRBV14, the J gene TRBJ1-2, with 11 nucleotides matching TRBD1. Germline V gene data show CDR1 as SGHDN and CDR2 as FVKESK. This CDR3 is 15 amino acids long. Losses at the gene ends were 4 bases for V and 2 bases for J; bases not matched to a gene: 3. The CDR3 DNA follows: TGTGCCAGCAGCCCCGGACAGGGGGCCAACTATGGCTACACCTTC. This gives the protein CASSPGQGANYGYTF.

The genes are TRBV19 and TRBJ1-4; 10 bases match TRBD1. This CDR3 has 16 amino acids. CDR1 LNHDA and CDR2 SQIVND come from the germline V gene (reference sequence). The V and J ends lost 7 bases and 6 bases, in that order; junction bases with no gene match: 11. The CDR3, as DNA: TGTGCCAGTAATCATAACCTCGGGACAGGGGATGAAAAACTGTTTTTT. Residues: CASNHNLGTGDEKLFF.

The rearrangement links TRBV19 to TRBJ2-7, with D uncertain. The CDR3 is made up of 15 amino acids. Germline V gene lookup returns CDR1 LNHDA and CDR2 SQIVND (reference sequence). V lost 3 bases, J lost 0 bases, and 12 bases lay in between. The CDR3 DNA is TGTGCCAGTAGTATTTCGGCCTGGAGCTCCTACGAGCAGTACTTC. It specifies CASSISAWSSYEQYF.

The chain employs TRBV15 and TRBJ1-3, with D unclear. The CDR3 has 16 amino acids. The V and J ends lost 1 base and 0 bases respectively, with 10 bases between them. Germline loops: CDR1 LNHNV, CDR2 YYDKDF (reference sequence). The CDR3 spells CATSRGFQSSGNTIYF. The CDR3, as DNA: TGTGCCACCAGCAGAGGTTTCCAGAGCTCTGGAAACACCATATATTTT.

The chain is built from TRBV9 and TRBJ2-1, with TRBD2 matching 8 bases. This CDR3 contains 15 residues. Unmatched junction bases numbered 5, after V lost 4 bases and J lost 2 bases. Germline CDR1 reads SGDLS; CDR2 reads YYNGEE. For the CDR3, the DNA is TGTGCCAGCAGCCCCCGGGAGGGGACCTACAATGAGCAGTTCTTC. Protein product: CASSPREGTYNEQFF.

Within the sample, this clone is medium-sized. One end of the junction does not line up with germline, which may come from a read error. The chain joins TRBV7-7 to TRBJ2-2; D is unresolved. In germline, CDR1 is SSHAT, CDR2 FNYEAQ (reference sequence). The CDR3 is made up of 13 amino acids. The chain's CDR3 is CASSSSNTGELFF. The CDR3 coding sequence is TGTGCTAGCAGCTCTAGTAACACCGGGGAGCTGTTTTTT.

The CDR3 loop reads CAKGPSLSYNEQFF. The CDR3 bases are TGTGCTAAAGGGCCCTCATTGAGCTACAATGAGCAGTTCTTC. The chain has TRBV2 and TRBJ2-1; no clear D. In germline, CDR1 is SNHLY, CDR2 FYNNEI. This CDR3 comprises 14 residues.

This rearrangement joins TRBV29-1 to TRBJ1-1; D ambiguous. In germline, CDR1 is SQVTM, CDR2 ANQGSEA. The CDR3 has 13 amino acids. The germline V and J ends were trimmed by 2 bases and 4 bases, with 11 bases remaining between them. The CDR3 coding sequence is TGCAGCGTTGAACAAACAGTGGGCACTGAAGCTTTCTTT. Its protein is CSVEQTVGTEAFF.